The present T cell receptor (beta chain) was sequenced within a study of blood T cell repertoires in COVID-19 (TCRdb year 2020). As for the study more broadly: The collaborator samples originated in the United States, Italy and Spain and spanned the acute and convalescent phases of COVID-19. The repertoires were released in a freely available public database intended as a resource for research on the immune response to SARS-CoV-2. The samples were drawn from two sources: the first 160 participants of the ongoing ImmuneRACE study, and 1,254 subjects contributed by 6 global collaborators. Sample metadata almost always included a de-identified subject ID, COVID-19 status, age in years and sex. Subjects who had been exposed to COVID-19, were actively infected with it, or had recovered from it provided the deeply sampled blood TCRbeta repertoires that made up the dataset. The material from the prospective study consisted of cDNA or gDNA derived from T cells, B-cell-depleted T cells, or PBMCs. HLA class I and class II types, where available, came from metadata supplied by the sample provider rather than from assay-based typing. The paper's findings and limits, for the study overall: How much clinical and demographic metadata was included differed by source and by participant, and the metadata was provided uncurated.

Participants in the prospective study were aged roughly 18 to 95 years, lived in about two dozen United States geographic areas, and enrolled through a virtual design. Cohort assignment in the prospective study relied on participant-reported clinical history from a screening survey and a study questionnaire. ImmuneRACE Cohort 3 recovered participants were defined by two consecutive negative NP/OP PCR tests, healthcare professional clearance, or symptom resolution. Each participant in the prospective study had whole blood, serum and a nasopharyngeal or oropharyngeal swab collected by mobile phlebotomists. Participants in the prospective study had the option to provide additional blood draws and questionnaires over a roughly two-month period. Before DNA extraction, prospective study blood samples were shipped either frozen or at room temperature. TCRbeta CDR3 regions were amplified from genomic DNA by means of the immunoSEQ Assay, a bias-controlled multiplex PCR. Processing in the source paper ran as follows. Within the assay, amplification of reference gene primers was used to estimate how many nucleated cells each sample contained. To quantify the absolute abundance of each unique TCRbeta CDR3 rearrangement, sequence reads were collapsed and filtered. For each sample, productive Simpson clonality was calculated as the square root of Simpson's diversity index over productive rearrangements. The table was pulled from immuneACCESS by TCRdb, which kept in-frame rearrangements only. Such tables lose some clones; where checked, under half of the loss comes from unresolved V genes, and the rest has no known cause. Clonal size and the V and J genes are those of that table, whereas D and trimming came from the DNA. The sample yields hundreds of thousands of clones; 70% to 90% were counted once. The ten largest clones add up to roughly 1.6% of the sample.

This clone appeared a few times. Which antigen it targets is not known. Per-base qualities were not stored, and no clone one base away is much larger. The CDR3 goes from the cysteine to the phenylalanine over 15 residues. Only the CDR3 part of the read is kept: 45 bases, read in frame from the first base. Sequences SGHNT (CDR1) and YYREEE (CDR2) are obtained from the germline V gene (reference sequence). Trimming takes 0 bases from V and 2 bases from J, and the germline ends sit 12 bases apart. The chain is assembled from TRBV5-4 and TRBJ2-7, with a weak D call of TRBD2 (5 bases match). The sample was PBMCs or T cells enriched from blood (not recorded which). The source is a woman in her forties or fifties who had recovered from COVID-19. The DNA sequence is given as TGTGCCAGCAGCTTGGGTTGGGGAGCGGCCTACGAGCAGTACTTC. Translated, it gives CASSLGWGAAYEQYF.